Shown below are 3 T cell receptor beta chains from a single sample sequenced in a study of blood T cell repertoires in COVID-19. Using immunoSEQ multiplex PCR, the repertoire was profiled, and TCRdb retains in-frame clones only, with some absent. The table includes some 100,000 clones, roughly 85% detected once. What was sequenced was peripheral blood. These receptors all come from a woman aged 70 to 79 with acute or convalescent COVID-19.

The V gene is TRBV15, the J gene TRBJ1-4; 10 bases map to TRBD1. This CDR3 region has 16 residues. Germline V gene data show CDR1 as LNHNV and CDR2 as YYDKDF (reference sequence). With 0 bases clipped from V and 5 bases from J, the junction kept 3 bases outside the gene matches. The CDR3 nucleotides read TGTGCCACCAGCAGAGATACGGGACAGGGGAATGAAAAACTGTTTTTT. Protein sequence: CATSRDTGQGNEKLFF.

V is TRBV3-1 (or the pseudogene TRBV3-2) and J is TRBJ2-5; the D gene is possibly TRBD2 (5 bases). The CDR3 is 16 residues long. V was trimmed by 5 bases and J by 5 bases, leaving 21 bases between them. CDR1 LGHDT and CDR2 YNNKEL come from the germline V gene (reference sequence). In DNA form, the CDR3 reads TGTGCCAGCAGCTCACCAGCCGGGGTGGCCGGGGAGACCCAGTACTTC. The encoded protein is CASSSPAGVAGETQYF.

This chain uses TRBV6-2 or TRBV6-3 with TRBJ2-1; D perhaps matches TRBD2 (6 bases). This CDR3 has 16 residues. Germline V CDR1 and CDR2: MNHEY, SVGEGT. The V and J ends lost 5 bases and 4 bases respectively, with 18 bases between them. In DNA, the CDR3 is TGTGCCAGCAGTCCAGGCCCATGGCGGGGTTACAATGAGCAGTTCTTC. Amino acid sequence: CASSPGPWRGYNEQFF.